The clone carrying this TCR beta chain was observed a few times. Its antigen is unknown. This record comes from a study of molecular identifiers for immune sequencing clone quantification. The CDR3 loop spans 12 amino acids. V shed 4 bases and J shed 10 bases, with 14 bases lying between them. Germline V gives CDR1 SGHTS, CDR2 YDEGEE. Study results and caveats: With a barcode shared among identical TCR molecules, highly expanded clone sizes could be underestimated. Among effectors, clones above 20 RNA copies held over 97% of molecules; among naive cells, under 1%.

Naive CD8 library inputs spanned roughly 20,000 to 1,100,000 sorted cells and 10%, 30% or 50% RNA. The authors built bulk TCR libraries by previously described methods with listed TCR primers. MiXCR was run by TCRdb on the PCR reads, yielding one entry per CDR3 protein. Of some 590,000 distinct CDR3 sequences listed, less than 30% are singletons. The sequenced material came from naive CD8+ T cells from blood, with Jurkat cell RNA spiked in. Subset indicated: FACS-sorted CD8+CD4-CCR7+CD45RA+ naive T cells. The chain recombines TRBV5-8 with TRBJ1-1; D is perhaps TRBD1 (5 bases). The TCR originated in a human donor in good health. Some libraries in this study had Jurkat cell RNA spiked in. The CDR3 spells CASSPTGPRAFF. In DNA, the CDR3 is TGTGCCAGCAGCCCGACGGGGCCCCGAGCTTTCTTT.